This entry lists 20 T cell receptor beta chains sequenced from one sample in a study of shared clonotypes between healthy human individuals. The table came from immunoSEQ multiplex PCR; TCRdb's copy has only in-frame clones and leaves some out. The table lists 450,000 to 650,000 clones, around 81% of them singletons, with 12% in the top ten. Sequenced: PBMCs. These receptors all come from a woman aged 40 to 55 in good health. Some clones in this sample may be carry-over from other donors' samples.

The chain uses TRBV10-1 and TRBJ2-2; 8 nucleotides match TRBD1. Germline V gene lookup returns CDR1 WNHNN and CDR2 SYGVQD (reference sequence). The V and J ends lost 9 bases and 2 bases, in that order; junction bases with no gene match: 5. The CDR3 runs 14 residues. CDR3 coding DNA: TGCGCCAGTCAGACAGGGGCTAACACCGGGGAGCTGTTTTTT. Amino acid sequence: CASQTGANTGELFF.

J is TRBJ2-7 and V is TRBV7-2, with 7 bases lining up with TRBD2. The V segment lost 5 bases and the J segment 2 bases; nucleotides outside the gene matches: 15. CDR1 and CDR2 (germline): SGHTA, FQGNSA. The CDR3 length is 17 residues. The CDR3 region has the DNA TGTGCCAGCAGCCCCCGACCCGGGCTAGCGGCCACCTACGAGCAGTACTTC. Encoded protein: CASSPRPGLAATYEQYF.

This chain connects TRBV7-9 to TRBJ1-1; no reliable D call. This CDR3 is built from 14 residues. Germline lookup yields CDR1 SEHNR and CDR2 FQNEAQ (reference sequence). V lost 4 bases and J 1 base, leaving 10 bases between the germline ends. CDR3 in amino acids: CASSSLLGNTEAFF. The CDR3 nucleotides are TGTGCCAGCAGCTCATTATTGGGGAACACTGAAGCTTTCTTT.

The chain links TRBV19 to TRBJ1-5, with 8 bases identical to TRBD1. In germline, CDR1 is LNHDA, CDR2 SQIVND (reference sequence). This CDR3 contains 15 residues. Trimming removed 5 bases from V and 6 bases from J; junction bases left unmatched: 9. CDR3 bases: TGTGCCAGTAGTGTGGGACAGGTTGGTGGTCAGCCCCAGCATTTT. Translated, it gives CASSVGQVGGQPQHF.

V is TRBV7-6 and J is TRBJ2-3; 9 positions agree with TRBD2. Germline values: CDR1 SGHVS, CDR2 FNYEAQ. The V segment lost 4 bases and the J segment 5 bases; nucleotides outside the gene matches: 4. CDR3 length equals 14 residues. CDR3 protein: CASSSGLAGDTQYF. The DNA of the CDR3 is TGTGCCAGCAGCTCGGGACTAGCAGGAGATACGCAGTATTTT.

The chain joins TRBV4-1 to TRBJ1-4; a weak D match, TRBD1 (5 bases). Germline V CDR1 and CDR2: MGHRA, YSYEKL. This CDR3 has 17 amino acids. The ends were cut back, 4 bases at V and 6 bases at J, with 21 bases in the middle. CDR3 nucleotide sequence: TGCGCCAGCAGCCCCCTATACTTCCGGGACCCCCATGAAAAACTGTTTTTT. It codes for CASSPLYFRDPHEKLFF.

This chain joins TRBV5-1 and TRBJ2-1; a weak D match, TRBD2 (6 bases). Germline-derived CDR1 and CDR2 are SGHRS and YFSETQ. V lost 4 bases, J lost 6 bases, and 14 bases lay in between. CDR3 length: 14 residues. The CDR3 sequence is CASSPPAGSNEQFF. The CDR3 DNA sequence: TGCGCCAGCAGCCCCCCGGCCGGGAGCAATGAGCAGTTCTTC.

The CDR3 coding sequence is TGTGCCAGCAGCCAAGAGGGGGGGAGAAACTACTACAATGAGCAGTTCTTC. Residues: CASSQEGGRNYYNEQFF. The V and J genes are TRBV4-2 and TRBJ2-1; 7 bases map to TRBD2. With 0 bases clipped from V and 3 bases from J, the junction kept 8 bases outside the gene matches. This CDR3 comprises 17 residues. Germline loops: CDR1 LGHNA, CDR2 YNFKEQ.

As regards this clone: A far larger clone lies a single base away; this is likely a read error. The V gene is TRBV5-1, the J gene TRBJ2-5; D possibly matches TRBD1 or TRBD2 (5 bases each). Germline values: CDR1 SGHRS, CDR2 YFSETQ. V was trimmed by 3 bases and J by 3 bases, leaving 18 bases between them. The CDR3 is 16 amino acids. CDR3 in amino acids: CASSYNPGAGEETQYF. The CDR3 region has the DNA TGCGCCAGCAGCTACAATCCCGGGGCAGGAGAAGAGACCCAGTACTTC.

CDR3 region: CASSEDRGATDTQYF. For the CDR3, the DNA is TGTGCCAGCAGTGAAGACAGGGGTGCCACAGATACGCAGTATTTT. The chain couples TRBV6-4 to TRBJ2-3, with 8 positions matching TRBD1. Trimming took 3 bases from V and 2 from J; bases not matched to a gene: 4. Germline CDR1 is MRHNA and CDR2 is SNTAGT. CDR3 size: 15 residues.

The chain is built from TRBV9 and TRBJ2-3; D might be TRBD2 (7 bases). Germline values: CDR1 SGDLS, CDR2 YYNGEE. This CDR3 is 16 amino acids long. V was cut by 3 bases and J by 2 bases, with 16 bases left in between. Written as DNA, the CDR3 is TGTGCCAGCAGCGAGTGGTCGGGGGGCTTCACAGATACGCAGTATTTT. Translating gives CASSEWSGGFTDTQYF.

The CDR3 bases are TGTGCCACCGGACCAGGGGGCATCGTGGGAAACACCATATATTTT. Residues: CATGPGGIVGNTIYF. The chain carries TRBV15 and TRBJ1-3; 8 positions match TRBD1. Losses at the gene ends were 8 bases for V and 4 bases for J; bases not matched to a gene: 10. The CDR3 loop spans 15 amino acids. Germline values: CDR1 LNHNV, CDR2 YYDKDF (reference sequence).

The chain links TRBV11-2 to TRBJ2-7; 14 bases fit TRBD2. The CDR3 covers 15 residues. With V trimmed by 5 bases and J by 9 bases, 9 bases remained unmatched. The germline CDR1 and CDR2 sequences are SGHAT and FQNNGV. The CDR3 loop is CASSIGGTSGRRQYF. CDR3 bases: TGTGCCAGCAGCATAGGGGGGACTAGCGGGAGAAGGCAGTACTTC.

As concerns this clone: A much larger clone is a single base away; this may be a read error. The gene calls are TRBV30 and TRBJ2-7; TRBD2 might be the D (5 bases). In germline, CDR1 is GTSNPN, CDR2 SVGIG (reference sequence). The CDR3 runs to 12 residues. V dropped 0 bases and J dropped 12 bases, with 15 bases sitting between them. DNA of the CDR3: TGTGCCTGGAGTGTAGCGGTCCGGGTGCGGTACTTC. Encoded protein: CAWSVAVRVRYF. The whole variable domain, filled in from reference TRBV30 and TRBJ2-7, reads SQTIHQWPATLVQPVGSPLSLECTVEGTSNPNLYWYRQAAGRGLQLLFYSVGIGQISSEVPQNLSASRPQDRQFILSSKKLLLSDSGFYLCAWSVAVRVRYFGPGTRLTVT.

This clone appeared a few times. The chain links TRBV29-1 to TRBJ1-2; 7 positions agree with TRBD1. In germline, CDR1 is SQVTM, CDR2 ANQGSEA. CDR3 length: 11 residues. V was pared by 4 bases and J by 7 bases, with 3 bases of the junction left unmatched. CDR3 bases: TGCAGCGTTGGAGGGACAGCTGGCTACACCTTC. It translates to CSVGGTAGYTF.

V usage is TRBV6-5 and J usage is TRBJ1-2; possibly TRBD1 for D (5 bases). From germline, CDR1 is MNHEY and CDR2 SVGAGI. Trimming removed 2 bases from V and 5 bases from J, with 12 bases in between. The CDR3 spans 14 residues. The chain's CDR3 is CASSYRDAEYGYTF. In nucleotides, the CDR3 is TGTGCCAGCAGTTACAGGGACGCTGAATATGGCTACACCTTC.

The genes are TRBV4-1 and TRBJ1-1; D is ambiguous. Between the trimmed V and J ends, which lost 3 bases and 0 bases, there was a span of 5 bases. The CDR3 length is 13 residues. Looked up from germline, CDR1 is MGHRA and CDR2 is YSYEKL. The CDR3 reads CASSQTMNTEAFF. The CDR3 bases are TGCGCCAGCAGCCAGACTATGAACACTGAAGCTTTCTTT.

V usage is TRBV28 and J usage is TRBJ1-5, with no clear D. Germline V gene data show CDR1 as MDHEN and CDR2 as SYDVKM. Trimming took off 5 bases at V and 0 bases at J, with 23 bases between the two ends. The CDR3 covers 19 residues. The CDR3 DNA reads as TGTGCCAGCAGTCTTCTCATATTAGCGGGGAAACGTAGCAATCAGCCCCAGCATTTT. Translated: CASSLLILAGKRSNQPQHF.

This clone has just a few counts. The rearrangement joins TRBV7-3 to TRBJ1-2, with D uncertain. The CDR3 contains 14 residues. The V end lost 4 bases, the J end lost 6 bases, and 15 bases lay between the germline ends. Germline V gene sequence: CDR1 SGHTA, CDR2 FQGTGA. The CDR3 spells CASSYGDGVDGYTF. The DNA of the CDR3 is TGTGCCAGCAGCTATGGCGACGGGGTAGATGGCTACACCTTC.

In its sample, this clone was seen once. The rearrangement uses TRBV6-5 and TRBJ2-5, with D possibly matching TRBD2 (5 bases). The end of the DNA aligns better with TRBJ2-7, so the J call may be wrong. The CDR3 spans 15 residues. Germline V gives CDR1 MNHEY, CDR2 SVGAGI. DNA for the CDR3: TGTGCCAGCAGTCCGCAACCGGGAAGAATTTACGAGCAGTACTTC. Residues: CASSPQPGRIYEQYF.